The present TCR beta chain was sequenced within a study of siplizumab effects on memory and regulatory T cells. The CDR3 is 13 residues long. The V end was cut by 5 bases, the J end by 5 bases, with 12 bases between. CDR1 SGHVS and CDR2 FNYEAQ come from the germline V gene. With regard to this clone: The antigen is unknown.

Study-wide points: Researchers could not give a naive or memory phenotype to roughly 75-97% of proliferating CD4+ or CD8+ clones. Proliferating siplizumab-culture Treg suppressive function went unconfirmed. Unstimulated naive T cells seemed to show more diversity than memory cells did, and they also seemed to be among the major contributors to the alloresponse. Siplizumab significantly lowered the alloreactive sequences that could be traced to unstimulated CD4+ memory cells.

TCRdb keeps only in-frame clones here, not all; method: immunoSEQ multiplex PCR. The repertoire has approximately 120,000 clones, roughly 93% of them found once; the top ten carry roughly 0.15%. Sequenced input: non-Treg CD4+ T cells sorted from blood. The TCR originated in a human donor in good health. This chain links TRBV7-6 with TRBJ1-1; maybe TRBD1 (6 bases). For the CDR3, the DNA is TGTGCCAGCAGCCCCAACAGGGATACTGAAGCTTTCTTT. This encodes CASSPNRDTEAFF. Combining the CDR3 with reference TRBV7-6 and TRBJ1-1 gives the whole variable domain GAGVSQSPRYKVTKRGQDVALRCDPISGHVSLYWYRQALGQGPEFLTYFNYEAQQDKSGLPNDRFSAERPEGSISTLTIQRTEQRDSAMYRCASSPNRDTEAFFGQGTRLTVV.